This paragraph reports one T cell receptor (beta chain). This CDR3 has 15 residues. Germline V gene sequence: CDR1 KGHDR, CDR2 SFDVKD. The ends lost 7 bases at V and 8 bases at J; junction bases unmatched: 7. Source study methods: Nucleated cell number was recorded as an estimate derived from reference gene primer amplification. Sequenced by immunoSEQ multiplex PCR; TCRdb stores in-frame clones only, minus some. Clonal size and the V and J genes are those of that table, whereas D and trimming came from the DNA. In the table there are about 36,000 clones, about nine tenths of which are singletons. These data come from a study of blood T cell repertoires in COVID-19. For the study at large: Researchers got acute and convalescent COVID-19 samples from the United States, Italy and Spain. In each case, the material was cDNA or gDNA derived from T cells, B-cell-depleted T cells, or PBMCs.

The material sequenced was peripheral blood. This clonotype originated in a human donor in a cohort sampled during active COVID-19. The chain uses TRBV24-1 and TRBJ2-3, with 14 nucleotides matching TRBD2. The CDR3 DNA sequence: TGTGCCACCAGCCCACCGGGACTAGCGGGAGCTACGCAGTATTTT. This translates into CATSPPGLAGATQYF.